This entry concerns a single TCR beta chain. Its specific antigen is unknown. Per-nucleotide qualities are absent, and no much larger clonotype sits a single base away. These data come from a study of T cell responses to AZD1222 COVID-19 vaccine (dated by TCRdb to 2020 to 2023). In the study overall: Because spike-specific TCR depth and breadth did not differ between the two schedules, AZD1222 recipients who got a second dose at roughly 4 weeks were pooled with those who got a second dose at roughly 12 weeks. Trial participants were enrolled by age into subgroups of 18-55, 56-69 and 70-plus years, and 148, 28 and 57 TCR-sequenced participants, respectively, were included in these subgroups. TCR sequencing was performed for roughly 250 trial participants, of whom around 200 were given two doses of AZD1222 and approximately 25 were given two doses of MenACWY control vaccine.

In the germline V gene, CDR1 corresponds to MGHRA and CDR2 to YSYEKL. Trimming takes 0 bases from V and 8 bases from J, and the germline ends sit 10 bases apart. From its cysteine to its phenylalanine, the CDR3 spans 13 amino acids. Kept here is only the CDR3 DNA, which spans 39 bases and is read in frame from base 1. Study-level results and caveats: The whole spike protein was spanned by vaccine-associated CD4 TCRs, and dominant responses were seen in regions 160-218 and 743-854. Participants were mostly white British, with more females than males. The authors suggested clonal diversity may have been underestimated. Conclusions about previously exposed vaccinees are limited because only six or seven AZD1222 recipients were SARS-CoV-2 seropositive at baseline. The 56-69-year group was small, and its depth increase did not reach significance, likely because of low power. Because no day 14 peak-response samples were available, the repertoires could be characterized only after the peak T cell response. Nearly half of unique spike-specific TCRs reportedly recognized epitopes outside regions mutated in the B.1.351 and B.1.1.7 variants. Spike-specific TCR breadth and depth rose significantly after two AZD1222 doses compared with day 0 and with MenACWY recipients.

The CDR3 regions of human TCRbeta chains were analyzed by immunosequencing. The authors' analysis ran thus. TCRs in the repertoires were compared against a reference library of SARS-CoV-2-specific TCRs that had been generated with the MIRA antigen-specificity platform. Breadth was defined as the fraction of unique TCRs that were SARS-CoV-2-associated, and depth was defined as the fraction of total T cells that were SARS-CoV-2-associated. Using the MIRA data, every spike-specific TCR was mapped to the spike region that the TCR reacted to and assigned to either a CD4 or a CD8 class. Log10-transformed breadth and depth values were compared by one-way ANOVA with Sidak's multiple comparisons tests. Held by TCRdb, this immuneACCESS table contains in-frame sequences only and omits some clones. Under half of the omission traces to an unresolved V gene where checked; the cause of the rest is unknown. That table is the source of V, J and clone size, and D and trimming were worked out from the DNA. The table for this sample lists 95,000 to 100,000 clones; 90% of them were counted only once. The top ten hold approximately 1.2% of the sample.

According to the study, the label for this sample's time point signals: baseline before first vaccination. Samples from vaccinated people were obtained from the UK trials COV001 and COV002, which included a single-blind randomized controlled phase 2/3 trial of AZD1222 (ChAdOx1 nCoV-19) in healthy adults. For TCRbeta chain sequencing, PBMC samples were collected from trial participants at day 0 and at day 28 after the second dose. The chain uses TRBV4-1 and TRBJ1-2; TRBD1 is possibly the D segment (6 matching bases). This specimen consisted of peripheral blood, obtained on day 0 of AZD1222 vaccination. The receptor's source is an adult in good health. The CDR3 protein sequence reads: CASSQDYRDGYTF. Read as DNA, the sequence is TGCGCCAGCAGCCAAGACTACAGGGACGGCTACACCTTC.